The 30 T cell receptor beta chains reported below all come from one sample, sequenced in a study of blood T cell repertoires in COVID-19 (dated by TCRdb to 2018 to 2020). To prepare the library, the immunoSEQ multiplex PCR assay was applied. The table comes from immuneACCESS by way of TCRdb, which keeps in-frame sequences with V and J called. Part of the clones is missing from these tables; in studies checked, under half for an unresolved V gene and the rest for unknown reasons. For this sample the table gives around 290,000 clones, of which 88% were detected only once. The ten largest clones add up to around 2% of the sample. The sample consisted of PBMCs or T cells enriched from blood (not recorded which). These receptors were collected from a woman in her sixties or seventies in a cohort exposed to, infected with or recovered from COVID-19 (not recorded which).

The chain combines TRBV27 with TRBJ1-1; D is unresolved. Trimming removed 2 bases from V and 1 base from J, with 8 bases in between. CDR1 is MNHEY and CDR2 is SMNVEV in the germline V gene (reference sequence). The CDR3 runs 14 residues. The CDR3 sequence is CASSLTTENTEAFF. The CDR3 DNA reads TGTGCCAGCAGTTTAACCACAGAGAACACTGAAGCTTTCTTT.

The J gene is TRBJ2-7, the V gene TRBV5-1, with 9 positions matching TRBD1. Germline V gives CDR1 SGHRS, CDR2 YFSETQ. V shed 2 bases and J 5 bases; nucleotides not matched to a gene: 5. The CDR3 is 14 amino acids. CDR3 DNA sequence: TGCGCCAGCAGCTTACAGGGGGCAGTCAACGAGCAGTACTTC. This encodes CASSLQGAVNEQYF.

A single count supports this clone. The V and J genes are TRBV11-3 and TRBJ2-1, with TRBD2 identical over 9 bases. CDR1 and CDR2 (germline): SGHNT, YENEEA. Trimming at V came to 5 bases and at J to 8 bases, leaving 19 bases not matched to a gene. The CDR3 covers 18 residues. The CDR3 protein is CASSPSTELAGKGDEQFF. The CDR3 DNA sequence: TGTGCCAGCAGCCCCTCGACAGAGCTAGCGGGAAAGGGCGATGAGCAGTTCTTC.

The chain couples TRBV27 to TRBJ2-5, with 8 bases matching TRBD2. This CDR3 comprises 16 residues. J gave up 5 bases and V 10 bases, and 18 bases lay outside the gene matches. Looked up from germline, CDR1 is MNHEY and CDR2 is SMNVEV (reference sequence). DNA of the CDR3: TGTGCCACCAAAAGCAGGGTGGAGCGGGAGCGGGAGACCCAGTACTTC. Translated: CATKSRVERERETQYF.

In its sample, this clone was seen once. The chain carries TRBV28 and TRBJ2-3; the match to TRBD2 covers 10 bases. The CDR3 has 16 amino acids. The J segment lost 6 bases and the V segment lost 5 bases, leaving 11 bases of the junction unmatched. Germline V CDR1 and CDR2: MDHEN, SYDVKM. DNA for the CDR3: TGTGCCAGCAGTCCCTCTCTAGCGGGAGCGGCCGATACGCAGTATTTT. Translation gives CASSPSLAGAADTQYF.

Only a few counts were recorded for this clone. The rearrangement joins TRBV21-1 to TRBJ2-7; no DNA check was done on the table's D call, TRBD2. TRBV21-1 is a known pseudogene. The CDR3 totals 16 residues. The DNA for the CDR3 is TGTGCCAGCAGCAACTTCGGACGGGCGCGGGGGTACGAGCAGTACTTC. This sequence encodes CASSNFGRARGYEQYF.

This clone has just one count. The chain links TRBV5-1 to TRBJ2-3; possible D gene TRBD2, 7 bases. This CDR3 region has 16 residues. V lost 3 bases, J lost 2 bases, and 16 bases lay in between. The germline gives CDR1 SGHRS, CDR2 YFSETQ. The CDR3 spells CASSSNRGGYTDTQYF. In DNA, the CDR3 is TGCGCCAGCAGCTCCAACCGCGGGGGCTACACAGATACGCAGTATTTT.

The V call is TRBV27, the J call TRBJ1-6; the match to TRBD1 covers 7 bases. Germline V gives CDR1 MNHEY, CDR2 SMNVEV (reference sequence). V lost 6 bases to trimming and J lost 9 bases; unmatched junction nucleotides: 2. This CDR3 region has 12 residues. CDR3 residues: CASRTGLSPLHF. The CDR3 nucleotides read TGTGCCAGCAGGACAGGGCTTTCACCCCTCCACTTT.

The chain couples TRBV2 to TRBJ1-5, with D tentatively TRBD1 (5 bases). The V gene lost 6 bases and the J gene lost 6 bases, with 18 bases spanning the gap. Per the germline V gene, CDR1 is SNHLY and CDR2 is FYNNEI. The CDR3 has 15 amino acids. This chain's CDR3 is CASRRSVGRAQPQHF. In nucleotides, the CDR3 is TGTGCCAGCAGACGTAGTGTGGGCAGGGCTCAGCCCCAGCATTTT.

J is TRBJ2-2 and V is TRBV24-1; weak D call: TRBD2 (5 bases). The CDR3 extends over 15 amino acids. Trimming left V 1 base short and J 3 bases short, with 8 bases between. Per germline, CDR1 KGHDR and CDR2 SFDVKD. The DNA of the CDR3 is TGTGCCACCAGTGATTTCTCGGGGTACACCGGGGAGCTGTTTTTT. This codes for CATSDFSGYTGELFF.

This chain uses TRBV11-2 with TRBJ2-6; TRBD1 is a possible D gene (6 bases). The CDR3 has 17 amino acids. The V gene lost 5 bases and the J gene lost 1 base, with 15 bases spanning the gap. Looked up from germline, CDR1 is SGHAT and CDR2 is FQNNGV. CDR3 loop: CASSPGNRVSGANVLTF. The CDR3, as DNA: TGTGCCAGCAGCCCAGGCAACAGGGTTTCTGGGGCCAACGTCCTGACTTTC.

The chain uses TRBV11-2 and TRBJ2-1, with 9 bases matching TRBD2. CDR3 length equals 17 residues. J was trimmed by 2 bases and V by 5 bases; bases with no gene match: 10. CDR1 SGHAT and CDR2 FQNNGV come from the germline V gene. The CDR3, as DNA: TGTGCCAGCAGCCCAACGGGGCTAGCGGGGACCTACAATGAGCAGTTCTTC. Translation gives CASSPTGLAGTYNEQFF. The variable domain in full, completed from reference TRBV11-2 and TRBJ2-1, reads EAGVAQSPRYKIIEKRQSVAFWCNPISGHATLYWYQQILGQGPKLLIQFQNNGVVDDSQLPKDRFSAERLKGVDSTLKIQPAKLEDSAVYLCASSPTGLAGTYNEQFFGPGTRLTVL.

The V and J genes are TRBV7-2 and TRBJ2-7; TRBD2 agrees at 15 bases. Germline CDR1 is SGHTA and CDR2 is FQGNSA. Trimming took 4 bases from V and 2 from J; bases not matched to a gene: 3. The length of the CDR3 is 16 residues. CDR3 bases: TGTGCCAGCAGCTATGGACTAGCGGGAGGGCCCTACGAGCAGTACTTC. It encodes CASSYGLAGGPYEQYF.

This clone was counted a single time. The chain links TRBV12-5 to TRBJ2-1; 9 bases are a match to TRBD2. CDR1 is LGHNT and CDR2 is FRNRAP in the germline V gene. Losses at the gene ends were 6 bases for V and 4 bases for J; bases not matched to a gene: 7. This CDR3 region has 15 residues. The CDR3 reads CASGPAGGGYNEQFF. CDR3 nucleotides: TGTGCTAGTGGCCCAGCGGGAGGAGGATACAATGAGCAGTTCTTC.

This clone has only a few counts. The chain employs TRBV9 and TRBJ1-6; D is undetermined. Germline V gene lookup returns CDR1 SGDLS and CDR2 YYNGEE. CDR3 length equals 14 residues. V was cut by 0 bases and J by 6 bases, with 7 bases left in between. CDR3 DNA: TGTGCCAGCAGCGTAGGGGCAGTTAATTCACCCCTCCACTTT. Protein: CASSVGAVNSPLHF.

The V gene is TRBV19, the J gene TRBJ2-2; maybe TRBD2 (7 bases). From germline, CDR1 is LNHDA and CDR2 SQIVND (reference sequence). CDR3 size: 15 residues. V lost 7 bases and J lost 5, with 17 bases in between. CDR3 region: CASKPPGGSTGELFF. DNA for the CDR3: TGTGCCAGTAAACCCCCGGGGGGCAGTACCGGGGAGCTGTTTTTT.

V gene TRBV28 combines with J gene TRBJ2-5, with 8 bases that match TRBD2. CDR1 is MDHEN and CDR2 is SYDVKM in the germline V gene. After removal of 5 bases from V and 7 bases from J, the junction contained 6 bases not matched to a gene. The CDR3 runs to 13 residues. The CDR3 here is CASSPYSGGTQYF. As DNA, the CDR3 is TGTGCCAGCAGTCCCTACAGCGGGGGGACCCAGTACTTC. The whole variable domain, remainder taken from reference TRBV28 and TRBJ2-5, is DVKVTQSSRYLVKRTGEKVFLECVQDMDHENMFWYRQDPGLGLRLIYFSYDVKMKEKGDIPEGYSVSREKKERFSLILESASTNQTSMYLCASSPYSGGTQYFGPGTRLLVL.

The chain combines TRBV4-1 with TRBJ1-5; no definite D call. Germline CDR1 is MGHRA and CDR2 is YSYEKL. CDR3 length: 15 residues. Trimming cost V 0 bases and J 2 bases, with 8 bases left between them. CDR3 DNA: TGCGCCAGCAGCCAAGAGGGCCAGCGCAATCAGCCCCAGCATTTT. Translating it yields CASSQEGQRNQPQHF.

The CDR3 nucleotides read TGTGCCAGCAGCAAACCGGGACAGGGGACTCGCACAGATACGCAGTATTTT. This codes for CASSKPGQGTRTDTQYF. V is TRBV21-1 and J is TRBJ2-3; TRBD1, the table's D call, lacks a check against the DNA. TRBV21-1 is described as a pseudogene. The CDR3 runs to 17 residues.

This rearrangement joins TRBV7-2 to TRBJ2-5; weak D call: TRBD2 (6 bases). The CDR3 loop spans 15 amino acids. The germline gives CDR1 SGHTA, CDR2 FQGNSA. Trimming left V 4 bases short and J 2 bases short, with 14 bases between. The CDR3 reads CASSSQLDYQETQYF. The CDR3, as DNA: TGTGCCAGCAGCTCCCAACTGGACTATCAAGAGACCCAGTACTTC.

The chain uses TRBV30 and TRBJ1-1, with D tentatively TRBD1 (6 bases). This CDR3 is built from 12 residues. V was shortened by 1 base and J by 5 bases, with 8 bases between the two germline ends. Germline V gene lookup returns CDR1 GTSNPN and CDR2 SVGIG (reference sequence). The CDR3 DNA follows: TGTGCCTGGAGTGACAGGGTTACTGAAGCTTTCTTT. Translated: CAWSDRVTEAFF.

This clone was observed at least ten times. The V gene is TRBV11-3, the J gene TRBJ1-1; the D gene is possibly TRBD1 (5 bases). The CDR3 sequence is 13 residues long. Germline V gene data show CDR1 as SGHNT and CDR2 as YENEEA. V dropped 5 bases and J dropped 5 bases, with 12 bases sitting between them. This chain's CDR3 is CASSARERTEAFF. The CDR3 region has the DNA TGTGCCAGCAGCGCCAGGGAAAGGACTGAAGCTTTCTTT.

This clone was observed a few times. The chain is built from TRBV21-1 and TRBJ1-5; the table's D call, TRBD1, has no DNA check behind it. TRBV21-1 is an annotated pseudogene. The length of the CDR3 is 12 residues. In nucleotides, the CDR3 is TGTGCCATCATAGGGGGCCTTCAGCCCCAGCATTTT. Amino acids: CAIIGGLQPQHF.

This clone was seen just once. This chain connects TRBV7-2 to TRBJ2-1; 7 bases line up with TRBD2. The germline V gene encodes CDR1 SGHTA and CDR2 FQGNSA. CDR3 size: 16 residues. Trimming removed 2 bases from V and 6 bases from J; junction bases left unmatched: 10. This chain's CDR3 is CASSLSGRAGTNEQFF. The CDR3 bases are TGTGCCAGCAGCTTAAGTGGGAGGGCCGGGACCAATGAGCAGTTCTTC.

CDR3 loop: CASSSRQGSYEQYF. The CDR3 region has the DNA TGTGCCAGCAGCTCCCGACAGGGGTCCTACGAGCAGTACTTC. V gene TRBV6-2 or TRBV6-3 combines with J gene TRBJ2-7; 8 nucleotides line up with TRBD1. The CDR3 spans 14 residues. Germline loops: CDR1 MNHEY, CDR2 SVGEGT. Trimming took 6 bases from V and 1 from J; bases not matched to a gene: 5.

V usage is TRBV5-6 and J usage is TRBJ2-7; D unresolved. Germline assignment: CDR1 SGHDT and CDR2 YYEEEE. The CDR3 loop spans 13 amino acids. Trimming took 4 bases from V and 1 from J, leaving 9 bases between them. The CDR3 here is CASSRGPSYEQYF. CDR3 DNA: TGTGCCAGCAGCCGCGGCCCTTCCTACGAGCAGTACTTC.

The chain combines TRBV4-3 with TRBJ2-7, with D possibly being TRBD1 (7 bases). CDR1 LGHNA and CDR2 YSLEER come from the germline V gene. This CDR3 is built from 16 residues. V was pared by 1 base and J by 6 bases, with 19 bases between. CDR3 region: CASSQGLDRVGGEQYF. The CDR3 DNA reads TGCGCCAGCAGCCAAGGTCTCGACAGGGTGGGGGGCGAGCAGTACTTC.

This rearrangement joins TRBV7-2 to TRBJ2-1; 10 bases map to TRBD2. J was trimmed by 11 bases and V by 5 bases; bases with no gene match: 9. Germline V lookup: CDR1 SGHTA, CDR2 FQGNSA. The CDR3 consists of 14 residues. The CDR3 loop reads CASSTPTLAGQQFF. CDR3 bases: TGTGCCAGCAGCACACCGACACTAGCGGGGCAGCAGTTCTTC.

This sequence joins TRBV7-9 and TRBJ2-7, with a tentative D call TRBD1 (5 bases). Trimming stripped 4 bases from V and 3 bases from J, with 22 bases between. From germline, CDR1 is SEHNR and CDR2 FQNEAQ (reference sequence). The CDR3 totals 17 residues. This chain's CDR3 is CASSSLLQGGRFYEQYF. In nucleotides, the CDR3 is TGTGCCAGCAGCTCACTCCTTCAGGGCGGTCGCTTCTACGAGCAGTACTTC.

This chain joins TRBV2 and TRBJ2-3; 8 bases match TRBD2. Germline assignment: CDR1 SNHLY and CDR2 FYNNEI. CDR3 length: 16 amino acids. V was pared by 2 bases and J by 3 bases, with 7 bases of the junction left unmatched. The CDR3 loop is CASSERAGGRTDTQYF. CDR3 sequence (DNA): TGTGCCAGCAGTGAAAGGGCAGGCGGGAGGACAGATACGCAGTATTTT.